This is a list of T cell receptor beta chains from one sample in a study of blood T cell repertoires in COVID-19. Method: immunoSEQ multiplex PCR; TCRdb's copy keeps in-frame clones and lacks some. The sample carries some 250,000 clones, approximately 86% recorded once. The sequencing sample was made of peripheral blood. The receptors shown here come from a man between 60 and 75 years old who had recovered from COVID-19. Both conserved end residues are part of each CDR3. D genes are given only for firm matches. Size values are once, few and many counts, or a class for expanded clones, and some rows have none.

j_call,d_call,v_call,clone_size,cdr3_nt,cdr3_aa
TRBJ1-2,TRBD1,TRBV27,once,TGTGCCAGCAGTAAACAGACAGGGGGCTATGGCTACACCTTC,CASSKQTGGYGYTF
TRBJ2-1,TRBD1,TRBV5-1,.,TGCGCCAGCAGCTTGCAAACAGGGGTTGACAATGAGCAGTTCTTC,CASSLQTGVDNEQFF
TRBJ2-7,.,TRBV6-5,few,TGTGCCAGCACCCCTTACTGGGACAACGCCTACGAGCAGTACTTC,CASTPYWDNAYEQYF
TRBJ2-3,.,TRBV6-5,.,TGTGCCAGCAGTAGGGGAATAACAGATACGCAGTATTTT,CASSRGITDTQYF
TRBJ1-1,.,TRBV27,.,TGTGCCAGCAGTTTAGGAGTATCAGGGACTACTGAAGCTTTCTTT,CASSLGVSGTTEAFF
TRBJ2-3,TRBD1,TRBV11-1,few,TGTGCCAGCAGCGCGGACAGGGGAACAACAGATACGCAGTATTTT,CASSADRGTTDTQYF
TRBJ1-4,TRBD1,TRBV2,.,TGTGCCAGCACGACAGGGTTGGGAGAAAAACTGTTTTTT,CASTTGLGEKLFF
TRBJ1-1,TRBD1,TRBV6-5,.,TGTGCCAGCAGGTCCTCGACAGGGAAAGCTTTCTTT,CASRSSTGKAFF
TRBJ1-2,.,TRBV9,.,TGTGCCAGCAGCGCCCTAGGTGGCTACACCTTC,CASSALGGYTF
TRBJ2-3,.,TRBV5-1,once,TGCGCCAGCAGCTTGGGTCTGAGTGATACGCAGTATTTT,CASSLGLSDTQYF
TRBJ1-5,.,TRBV19,few,TGTGCCAGTAGTACGGGCCGGGACACCGATCAGCCCCAGCATTTT,CASSTGRDTDQPQHF
TRBJ2-3,.,TRBV18,.,TGTGCCAGCTCACCAGCGACAGCCACAGATACGCAGTATTTT,CASSPATATDTQYF
TRBJ1-3,.,TRBV5-4,once,TGTGCCAGCAGCTTGGACCCCTCGGGCTCTGGAAACACCATATATTTT,CASSLDPSGSGNTIYF
TRBJ2-1,.,TRBV18,.,TGTGCCAGCTCACCTCACAATTCGACTCGCAGGGCTAGTTTTTACAATGAGCAGTTCTTC,CASSPHNSTRRASFYNEQFF
TRBJ1-2,TRBD1,TRBV30,.,TGTGCCTGGAGTGTACAGGGACAGGGAAACTATGGCTACACCTTC,CAWSVQGQGNYGYTF
TRBJ1-1,TRBD1,TRBV5-1,.,TGCGCCAGCAGCCCGGGGCAGGGGGCGAGGGTGAACACTGAAGCTTTCTTT,CASSPGQGARVNTEAFF
TRBJ2-3,.,TRBV7-9,.,TGTGCCAGCAGCTCTTGGACAGATACAGATACGCAGTATTTT,CASSSWTDTDTQYF
TRBJ1-4,.,TRBV3-1/TRBV3-2,.,TGTGCCAGCAGCCGTACACAGGTTAATGAAAAACTGTTTTTT,CASSRTQVNEKLFF
TRBJ1-6,.,TRBV6-4,.,TGTGCCAGCAGTGACTCCTTCAGGACTTCTAATTCACCCCTCCACTTT,CASSDSFRTSNSPLHF
TRBJ2-3,TRBD1,TRBV15,.,TGTGCCACCAGCAGACGGACAGGGAGAAGCACAGATACGCAGTATTTT,CATSRRTGRSTDTQYF
TRBJ1-2,.,TRBV19,few,TGTGCCAGTACCAGAACAGCAATTTCTGGCTACACCTTC,CASTRTAISGYTF
TRBJ1-5,TRBD1,TRBV2,.,TGTGCCAGCAGTGGCCGGGACAGGGGATCCCAGCCCCAGCATTTT,CASSGRDRGSQPQHF
TRBJ1-6,TRBD1,TRBV9,.,TGTGCCAGCAGCGGGGGATATGGGACAGATAATTCACCCCTCCACTTT,CASSGGYGTDNSPLHF
TRBJ1-2,.,TRBV30,once,TGTGCCTGGAGCTACACAGGGAGTGGGGATGGCTACACCTTC,CAWSYTGSGDGYTF
TRBJ2-4,TRBD2,TRBV4-2,.,TGTGCCAGCAGCCAAAACCTAGCGGGGTTCAAAAACATTCAGTACTTC,CASSQNLAGFKNIQYF
TRBJ2-1,.,TRBV3-1/TRBV3-2,.,TGTGCCAGCAGCCACTACGCCGAGGGTCTGGGCAATGAGCAGTTCTTC,CASSHYAEGLGNEQFF
TRBJ2-1,TRBD1,TRBV5-1,once,TGCGCCAGCAGCGGGCAGGGGGCCCCCGATGAGCAGTTCTTC,CASSGQGAPDEQFF
TRBJ2-1,.,TRBV9,.,TGTGCCAGCAGCGTAGTCACAGGTTCCAACAATGAGCAGTTCTTC,CASSVVTGSNNEQFF
TRBJ2-1,TRBD2,TRBV5-6,.,TGTGCCAGCAGCTTGCCTAGCGGGGGAGGGGAGCAGTTCTTC,CASSLPSGGGEQFF
TRBJ1-3,.,TRBV11-2,.,TGTGCCAGCAGCTTCAATACCCAGTTTTCAGACACCATATATTTT,CASSFNTQFSDTIYF